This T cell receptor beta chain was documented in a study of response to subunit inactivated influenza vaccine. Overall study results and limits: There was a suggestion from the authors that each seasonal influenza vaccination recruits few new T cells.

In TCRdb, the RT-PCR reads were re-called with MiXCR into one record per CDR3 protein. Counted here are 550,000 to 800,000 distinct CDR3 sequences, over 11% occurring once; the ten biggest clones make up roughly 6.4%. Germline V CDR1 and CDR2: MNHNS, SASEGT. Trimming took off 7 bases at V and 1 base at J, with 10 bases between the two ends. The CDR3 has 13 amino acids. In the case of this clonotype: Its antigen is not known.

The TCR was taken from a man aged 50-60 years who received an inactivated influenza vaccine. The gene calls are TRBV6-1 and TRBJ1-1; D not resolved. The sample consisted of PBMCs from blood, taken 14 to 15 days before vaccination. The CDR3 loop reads CASMVEKNTEAFF. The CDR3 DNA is TGTGCCAGCATGGTTGAGAAGAACACTGAAGCTTTCTTT.